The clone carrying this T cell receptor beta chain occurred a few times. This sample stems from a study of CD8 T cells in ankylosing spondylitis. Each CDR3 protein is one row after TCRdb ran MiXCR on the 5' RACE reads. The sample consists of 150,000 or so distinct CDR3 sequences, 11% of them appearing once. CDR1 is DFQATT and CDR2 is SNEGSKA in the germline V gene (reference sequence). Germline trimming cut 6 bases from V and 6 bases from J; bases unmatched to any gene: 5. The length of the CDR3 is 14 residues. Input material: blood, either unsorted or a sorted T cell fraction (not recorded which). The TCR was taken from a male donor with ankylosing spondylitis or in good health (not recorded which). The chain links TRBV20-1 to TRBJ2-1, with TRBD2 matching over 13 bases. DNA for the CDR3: TGCAGTGCCTCGACTAGCGGGGGGATCAATGAGCAGTTCTTC. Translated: CSASTSGGINEQFF.